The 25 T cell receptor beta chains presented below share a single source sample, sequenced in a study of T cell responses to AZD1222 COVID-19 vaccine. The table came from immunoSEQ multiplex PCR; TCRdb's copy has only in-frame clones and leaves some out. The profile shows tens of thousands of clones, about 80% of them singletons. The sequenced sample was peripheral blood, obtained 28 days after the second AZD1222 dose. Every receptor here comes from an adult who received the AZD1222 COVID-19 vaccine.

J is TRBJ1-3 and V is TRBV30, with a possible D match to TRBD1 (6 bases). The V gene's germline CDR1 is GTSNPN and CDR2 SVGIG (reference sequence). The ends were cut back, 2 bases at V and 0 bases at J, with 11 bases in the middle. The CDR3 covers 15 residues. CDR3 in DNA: TGTGCCTGGAGTCCCGACAGGTACTCTGGAAACACCATATATTTT. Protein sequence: CAWSPDRYSGNTIYF.

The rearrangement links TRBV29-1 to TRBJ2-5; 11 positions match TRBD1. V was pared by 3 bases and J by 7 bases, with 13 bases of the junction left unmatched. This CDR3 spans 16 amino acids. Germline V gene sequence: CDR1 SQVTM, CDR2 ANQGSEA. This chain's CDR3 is CSVDRGQGASVGTQYF. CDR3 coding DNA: TGCAGCGTTGACAGAGGACAGGGGGCCTCTGTTGGGACCCAGTACTTC.

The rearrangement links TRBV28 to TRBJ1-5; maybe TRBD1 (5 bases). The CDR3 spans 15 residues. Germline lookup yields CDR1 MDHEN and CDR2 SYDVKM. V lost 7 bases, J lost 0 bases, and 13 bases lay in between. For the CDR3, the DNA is TGTGCCAGCAAACTCCAGGGAAATAGCAATCAGCCCCAGCATTTT. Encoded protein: CASKLQGNSNQPQHF.

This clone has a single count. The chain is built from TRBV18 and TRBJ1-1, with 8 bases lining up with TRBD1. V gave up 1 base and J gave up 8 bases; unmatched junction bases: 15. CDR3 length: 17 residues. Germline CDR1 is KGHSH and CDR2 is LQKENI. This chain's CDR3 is CASSPRDLGQAIREAFF. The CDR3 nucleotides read TGTGCCAGCTCACCACGGGACCTGGGACAGGCAATTCGGGAAGCTTTCTTT.

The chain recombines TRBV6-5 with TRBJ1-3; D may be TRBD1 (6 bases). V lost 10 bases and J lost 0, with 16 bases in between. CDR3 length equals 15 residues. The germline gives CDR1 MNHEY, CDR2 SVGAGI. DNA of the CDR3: TGTGCCACAACAGGACAGTTCGACTCTGGAAACACCATATATTTT. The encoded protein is CATTGQFDSGNTIYF.

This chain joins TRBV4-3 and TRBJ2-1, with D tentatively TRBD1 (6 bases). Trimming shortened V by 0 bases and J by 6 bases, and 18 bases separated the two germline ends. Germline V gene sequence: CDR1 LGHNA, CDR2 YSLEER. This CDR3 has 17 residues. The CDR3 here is CASSQDFRGILSNEQFF. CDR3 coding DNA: TGCGCCAGCAGCCAAGATTTTAGGGGGATTCTCAGCAATGAGCAGTTCTTC.

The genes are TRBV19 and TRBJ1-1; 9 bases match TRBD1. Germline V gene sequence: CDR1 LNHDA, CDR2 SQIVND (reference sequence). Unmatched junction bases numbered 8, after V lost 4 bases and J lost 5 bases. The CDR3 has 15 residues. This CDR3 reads CASSRTGAVRTEAFF. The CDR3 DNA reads TGTGCCAGTAGTAGGACAGGGGCAGTGAGGACTGAAGCTTTCTTT.

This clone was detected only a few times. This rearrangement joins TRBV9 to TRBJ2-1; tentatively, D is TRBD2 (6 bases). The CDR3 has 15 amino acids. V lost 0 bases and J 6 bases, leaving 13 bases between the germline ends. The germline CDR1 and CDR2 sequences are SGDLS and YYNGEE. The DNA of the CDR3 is TGTGCCAGCAGCGTAGGGTGGCGGGAAGGCAATGAGCAGTTCTTC. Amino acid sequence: CASSVGWREGNEQFF.

CDR3 loop: CASSKGQGAGQPQHF. The CDR3 DNA follows: TGTGCCAGTAGTAAGGGACAGGGGGCGGGTCAGCCCCAGCATTTT. J is TRBJ1-5 and V is TRBV19, with 12 nucleotides matching TRBD1. There are 15 residues in the CDR3. The V gene's germline CDR1 is LNHDA and CDR2 SQIVND (reference sequence). The V and J ends lost 4 bases and 6 bases, in that order; junction bases with no gene match: 4. Looking up the rest from reference TRBV19 and TRBJ1-5 gives the full variable domain: DGGITQSPKYLFRKEGQNVTLSCEQNLNHDAMYWYRQDPGQGLRLIYYSQIVNDFQKGDIAEGYSVSREKKESFPLTVTSAQKNPTAFYLCASSKGQGAGQPQHFGDGTRLSIL.

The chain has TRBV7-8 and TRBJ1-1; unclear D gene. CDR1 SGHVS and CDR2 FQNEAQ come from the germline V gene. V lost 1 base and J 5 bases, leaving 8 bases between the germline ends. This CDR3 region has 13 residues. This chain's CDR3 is CASSLVVQTEAFF. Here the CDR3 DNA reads TGTGCCAGCAGCTTAGTGGTCCAGACTGAAGCTTTCTTT.

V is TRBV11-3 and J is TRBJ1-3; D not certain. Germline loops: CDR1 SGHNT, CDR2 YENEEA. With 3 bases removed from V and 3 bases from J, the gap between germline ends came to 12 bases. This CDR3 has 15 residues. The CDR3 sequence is CASSFSLIFGNTIYF. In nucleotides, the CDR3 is TGTGCCAGCAGCTTCTCCCTGATCTTTGGAAACACCATATATTTT.

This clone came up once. CDR3 DNA sequence: TGTGCCAGCAGTTACTCGAAAAGGGAGACGGACAATGAGCAGTTCTTC. This sequence encodes CASSYSKRETDNEQFF. This chain joins TRBV6-6 and TRBJ2-1; weak D call: TRBD2 (5 bases). Germline CDR1 and CDR2: MNHNY and SVGAGI (reference sequence). Trimming removed 0 bases from V and 5 bases from J, with 14 bases in between. The CDR3 contains 16 residues.

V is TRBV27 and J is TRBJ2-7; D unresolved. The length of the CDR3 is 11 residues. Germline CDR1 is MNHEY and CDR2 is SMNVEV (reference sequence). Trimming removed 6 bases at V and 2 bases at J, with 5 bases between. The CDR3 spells CASRGTYEQYF. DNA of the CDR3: TGTGCCAGCAGGGGGACCTACGAGCAGTACTTC.

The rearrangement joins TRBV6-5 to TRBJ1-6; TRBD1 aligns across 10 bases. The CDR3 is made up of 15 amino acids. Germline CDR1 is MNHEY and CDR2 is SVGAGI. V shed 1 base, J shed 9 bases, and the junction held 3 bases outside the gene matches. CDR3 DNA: TGTGCCAGCAGTTACTGGGACAGGGGATTTTCACCCCTCCACTTT. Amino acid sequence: CASSYWDRGFSPLHF.

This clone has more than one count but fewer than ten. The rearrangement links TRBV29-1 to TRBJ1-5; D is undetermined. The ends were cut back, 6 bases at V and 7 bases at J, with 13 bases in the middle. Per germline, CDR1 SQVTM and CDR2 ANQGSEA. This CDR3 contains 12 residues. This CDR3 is CSVQTGQQPQHF. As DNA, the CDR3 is TGCAGCGTCCAGACGGGCCAACAGCCCCAGCATTTT.

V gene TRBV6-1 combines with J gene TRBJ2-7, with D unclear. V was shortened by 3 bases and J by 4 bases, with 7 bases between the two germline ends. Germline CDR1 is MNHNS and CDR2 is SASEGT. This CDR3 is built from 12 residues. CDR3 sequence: CASSDRLYEQYF. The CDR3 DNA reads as TGTGCCAGCAGTGATCGGCTATACGAGCAGTACTTC.

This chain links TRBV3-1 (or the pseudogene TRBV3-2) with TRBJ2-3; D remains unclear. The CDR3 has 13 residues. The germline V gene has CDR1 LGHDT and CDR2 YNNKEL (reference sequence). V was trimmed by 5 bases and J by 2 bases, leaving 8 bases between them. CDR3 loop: CASSIDDTDTQYF. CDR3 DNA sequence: TGTGCCAGCAGCATAGACGACACAGATACGCAGTATTTT.

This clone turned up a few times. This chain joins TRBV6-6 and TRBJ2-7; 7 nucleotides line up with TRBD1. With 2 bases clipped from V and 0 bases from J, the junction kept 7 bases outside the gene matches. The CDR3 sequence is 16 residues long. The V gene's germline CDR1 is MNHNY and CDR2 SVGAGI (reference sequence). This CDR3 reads CASSYLIGTVSYEQYF. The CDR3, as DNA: TGTGCCAGCAGTTACCTTATCGGGACAGTCTCCTACGAGCAGTACTTC.

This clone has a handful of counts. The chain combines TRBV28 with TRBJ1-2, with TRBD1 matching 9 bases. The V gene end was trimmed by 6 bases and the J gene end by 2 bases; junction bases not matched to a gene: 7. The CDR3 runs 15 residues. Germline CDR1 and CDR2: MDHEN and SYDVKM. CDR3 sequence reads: CASRGTGLGNYGYTF. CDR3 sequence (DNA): TGTGCCAGCAGGGGGACAGGGTTGGGGAACTATGGCTACACCTTC.

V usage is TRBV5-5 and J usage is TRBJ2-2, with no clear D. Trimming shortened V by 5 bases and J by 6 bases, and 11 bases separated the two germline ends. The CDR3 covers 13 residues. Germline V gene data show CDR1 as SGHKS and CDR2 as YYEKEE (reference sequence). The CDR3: CASSIRVAGELFF. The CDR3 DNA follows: TGTGCCAGCAGTATAAGGGTGGCCGGGGAGCTGTTTTTT.

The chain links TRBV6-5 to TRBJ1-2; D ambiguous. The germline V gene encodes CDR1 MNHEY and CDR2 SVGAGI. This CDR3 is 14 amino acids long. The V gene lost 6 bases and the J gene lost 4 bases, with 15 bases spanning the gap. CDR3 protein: CASSPLAATYGYTF. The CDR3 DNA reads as TGTGCCAGCAGCCCCCTGGCGGCAACCTATGGCTACACCTTC.

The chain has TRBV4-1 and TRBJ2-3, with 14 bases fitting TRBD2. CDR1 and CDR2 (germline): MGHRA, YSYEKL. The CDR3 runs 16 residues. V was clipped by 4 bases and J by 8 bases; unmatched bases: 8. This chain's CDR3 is CASSREYGLAGGTQYF. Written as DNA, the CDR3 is TGCGCCAGCAGCCGAGAGTACGGACTAGCGGGAGGTACGCAGTATTTT.

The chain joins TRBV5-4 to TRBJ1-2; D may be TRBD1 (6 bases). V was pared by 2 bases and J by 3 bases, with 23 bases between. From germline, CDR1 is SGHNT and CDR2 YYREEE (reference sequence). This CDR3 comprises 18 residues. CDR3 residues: CASSFGGTGPTRHYGYTF. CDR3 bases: TGTGCCAGCAGCTTCGGAGGCACAGGGCCAACTCGACACTATGGCTACACCTTC.

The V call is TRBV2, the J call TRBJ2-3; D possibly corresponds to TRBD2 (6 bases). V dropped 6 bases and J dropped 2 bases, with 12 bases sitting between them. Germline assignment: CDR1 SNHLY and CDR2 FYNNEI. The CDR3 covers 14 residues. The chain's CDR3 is CASRWTTHTDTQYF. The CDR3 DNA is TGTGCCAGCAGATGGACTACCCACACAGATACGCAGTATTTT.

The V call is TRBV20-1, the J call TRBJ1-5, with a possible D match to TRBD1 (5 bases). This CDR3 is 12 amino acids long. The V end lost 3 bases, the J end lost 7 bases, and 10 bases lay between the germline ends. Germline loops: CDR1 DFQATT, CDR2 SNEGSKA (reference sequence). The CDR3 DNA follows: TGCAGTGCTAGTGGGGGGGACCAGCCCCAGCATTTT. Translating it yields CSASGGDQPQHF.